The subject of this entry is one T cell receptor beta chain. The antigen remains unidentified. TCRdb itself ran the 5' RACE reads through MiXCR, one entry per CDR3 protein. The sample lists just under 550,000 distinct CDR3 sequences, about 20% occurring once. With 4 bases removed from V and 5 bases from J, the gap between germline ends came to 21 bases. Germline V gene data show CDR1 as KGHSH and CDR2 as LQKENI. This CDR3 is 16 amino acids long. This entry belongs to a study of T-cell memory formation after mild COVID-19. Study findings and constraints: Among clones contracting day 15 to 85, CD4/CD8 was balanced, whereas later expanders leaned CD4+. Confirmation of SARS-CoV-2 specificity was lacking for second-wave clones peaking day 37.

The chain recombines TRBV18 with TRBJ2-7; no clear D. Material: PBMCs or a T cell subset sorted from them (not recorded which). This receptor was identified in an adult woman who had mild COVID-19 (a few samples of this study predate the infection). Cell type and time point are not known. CDR3 sequence reads: CASSLLSRDLRDEQYF. DNA of the CDR3: TGTGCCAGCTCACTACTCTCCCGAGACTTAAGGGACGAGCAGTACTTC. The full variable domain, with the rest looked up from reference TRBV18 and TRBJ2-7, is NAGVMQNPRHLVRRRGQEARLRCSPMKGHSHVYWYRQLPEEGLKFMVYLQKENIIDESGMPKERFSAEFPKEGPSILRIQQVVRGDSAAYFCASSLLSRDLRDEQYFGPGTRLTVT.